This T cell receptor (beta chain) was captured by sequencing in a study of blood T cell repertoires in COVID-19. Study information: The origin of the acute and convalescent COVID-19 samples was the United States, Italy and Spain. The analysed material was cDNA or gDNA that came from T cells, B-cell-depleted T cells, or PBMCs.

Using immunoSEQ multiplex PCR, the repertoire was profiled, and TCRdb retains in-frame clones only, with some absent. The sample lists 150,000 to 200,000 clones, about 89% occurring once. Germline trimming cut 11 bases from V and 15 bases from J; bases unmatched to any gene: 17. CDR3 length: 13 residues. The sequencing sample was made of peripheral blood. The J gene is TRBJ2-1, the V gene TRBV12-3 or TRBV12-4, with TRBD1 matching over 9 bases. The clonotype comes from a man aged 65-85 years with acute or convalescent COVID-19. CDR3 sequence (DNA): TGTGCCTCATCTCTCGGGGAGGGGACAGGGTTGTTCTTC. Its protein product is CASSLGEGTGLFF.